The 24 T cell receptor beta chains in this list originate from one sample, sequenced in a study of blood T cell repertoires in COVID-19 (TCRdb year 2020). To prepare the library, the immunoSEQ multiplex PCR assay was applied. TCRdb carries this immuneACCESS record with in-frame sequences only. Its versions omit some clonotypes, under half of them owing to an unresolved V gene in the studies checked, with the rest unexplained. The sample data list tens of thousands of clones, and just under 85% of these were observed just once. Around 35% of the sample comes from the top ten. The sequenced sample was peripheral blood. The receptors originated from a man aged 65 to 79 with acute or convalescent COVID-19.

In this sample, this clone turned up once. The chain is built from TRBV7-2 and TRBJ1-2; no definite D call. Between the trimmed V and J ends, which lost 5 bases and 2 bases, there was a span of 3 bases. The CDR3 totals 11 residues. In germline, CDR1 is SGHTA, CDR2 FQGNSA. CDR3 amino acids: CASSQNYGYTF. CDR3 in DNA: TGTGCCAGCAGCCAAAACTATGGCTACACCTTC. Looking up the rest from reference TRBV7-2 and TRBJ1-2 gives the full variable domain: GAGVSQSPSNKVTEKGKDVELRCDPISGHTALYWYRQSLGQGLEFLIYFQGNSAPDKSGLPSDRFSAERTGGSVSTLTIQRTQQEDSAVYLCASSQNYGYTFGSGTRLTVV.

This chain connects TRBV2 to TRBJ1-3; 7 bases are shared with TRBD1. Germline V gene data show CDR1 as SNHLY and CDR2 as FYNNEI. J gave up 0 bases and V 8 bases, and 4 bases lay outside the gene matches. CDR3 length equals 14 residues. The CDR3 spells CASLGQLSGNTIYF. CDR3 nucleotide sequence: TGTGCCAGCTTGGGACAGCTCTCTGGAAACACCATATATTTT.

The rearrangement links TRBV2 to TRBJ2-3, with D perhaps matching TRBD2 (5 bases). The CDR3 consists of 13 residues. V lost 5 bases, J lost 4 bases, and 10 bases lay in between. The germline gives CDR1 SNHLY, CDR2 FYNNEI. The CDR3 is CASSLDLSDTQYF. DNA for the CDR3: TGTGCCAGCAGTTTGGACTTATCAGATACGCAGTATTTT.

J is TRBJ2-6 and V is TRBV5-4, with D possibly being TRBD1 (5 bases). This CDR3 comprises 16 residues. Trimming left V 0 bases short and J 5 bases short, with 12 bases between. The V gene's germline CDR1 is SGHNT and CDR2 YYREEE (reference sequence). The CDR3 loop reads CASSLEQAPRANVLTF. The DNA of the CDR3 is TGTGCCAGCAGCTTGGAACAGGCACCACGGGCCAACGTCCTGACTTTC.

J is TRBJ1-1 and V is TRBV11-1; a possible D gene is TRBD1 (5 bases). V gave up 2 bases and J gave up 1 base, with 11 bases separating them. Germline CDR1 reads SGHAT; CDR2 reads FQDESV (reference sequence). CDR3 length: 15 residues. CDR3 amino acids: CASSLTLGQNTEAFF. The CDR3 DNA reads TGTGCCAGCAGCTTAACCCTCGGACAGAACACTGAAGCTTTCTTT. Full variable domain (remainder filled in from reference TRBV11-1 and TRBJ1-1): EAEVAQSPRYKITEKSQAVAFWCDPISGHATLYWYRQILGQGPELLVQFQDESVVDDSQLPKDRFSAERLKGVDSTLKIQPAELGDSAMYLCASSLTLGQNTEAFFGQGTRLTVV.

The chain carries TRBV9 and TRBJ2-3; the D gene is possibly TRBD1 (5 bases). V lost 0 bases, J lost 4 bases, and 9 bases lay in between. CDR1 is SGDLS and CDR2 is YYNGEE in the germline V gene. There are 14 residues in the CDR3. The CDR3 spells CASSVGVGADTQYF. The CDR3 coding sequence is TGTGCCAGCAGCGTAGGAGTAGGGGCAGATACGCAGTATTTT.

The CDR3 sequence: CASSTGTSGSDEQYF. CDR3 DNA sequence: TGCGCCAGCAGCACGGGGACTAGCGGATCCGACGAGCAGTACTTC. The rearrangement links TRBV5-1 to TRBJ2-7; 11 bases are a match to TRBD2. With V trimmed by 4 bases and J by 5 bases, 8 bases remained unmatched. Per the germline V gene, CDR1 is SGHRS and CDR2 is YFSETQ. CDR3 length: 15 amino acids.

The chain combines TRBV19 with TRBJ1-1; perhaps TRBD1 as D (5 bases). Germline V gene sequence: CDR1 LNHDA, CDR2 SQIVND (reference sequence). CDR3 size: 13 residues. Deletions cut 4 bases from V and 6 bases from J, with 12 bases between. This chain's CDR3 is CASSNRLSPEAFF. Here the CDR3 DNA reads TGTGCCAGTAGTAACAGGTTATCGCCTGAAGCTTTCTTT.

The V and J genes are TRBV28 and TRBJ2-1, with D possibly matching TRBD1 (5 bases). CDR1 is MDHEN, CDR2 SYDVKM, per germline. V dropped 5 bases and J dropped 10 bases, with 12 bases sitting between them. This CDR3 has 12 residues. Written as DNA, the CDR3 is TGTGCCAGCAGTCAGGGTTCTACAGAGCAGTTCTTC. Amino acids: CASSQGSTEQFF.

The CDR3 region has the DNA TGCAGTGCTAGTCGTTCAGGGGACCTCAATGAGCAGTTCTTC. Protein: CSASRSGDLNEQFF. The chain joins TRBV20-1 to TRBJ2-1, with a possible D match to TRBD1 (6 bases). This CDR3 contains 14 residues. V lost 3 bases, J lost 6 bases, and 15 bases lay in between. The germline gives CDR1 DFQATT, CDR2 SNEGSKA (reference sequence).

The DNA for the CDR3 is TGTGCCAGCAGCGAGACCTTCGGGTCGGATACGCAGTATTTT. Residues: CASSETFGSDTQYF. The chain carries TRBV9 and TRBJ2-3; unclear D gene. V shed 3 bases and J shed 6 bases, with 14 bases lying between them. The CDR3 extends over 14 amino acids. Germline V CDR1 and CDR2: SGDLS, YYNGEE.

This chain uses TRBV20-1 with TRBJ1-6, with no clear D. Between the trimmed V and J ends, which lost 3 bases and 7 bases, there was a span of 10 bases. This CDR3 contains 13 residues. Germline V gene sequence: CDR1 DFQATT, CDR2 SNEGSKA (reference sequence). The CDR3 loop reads CSASGRRNSPLHF. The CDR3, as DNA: TGCAGTGCTAGTGGCAGGAGGAATTCACCCCTCCACTTT.

The CDR3 protein is CASSSIQGAHQPQHF. The DNA of the CDR3 is TGTGCCAGCAGTTCGATACAGGGGGCTCATCAGCCCCAGCATTTT. This sequence joins TRBV2 and TRBJ1-5; TRBD1 aligns across 9 bases. Trimming removed 5 bases from V and 5 bases from J; junction bases left unmatched: 7. CDR3 length: 15 amino acids. CDR1 is SNHLY, CDR2 FYNNEI, per germline.

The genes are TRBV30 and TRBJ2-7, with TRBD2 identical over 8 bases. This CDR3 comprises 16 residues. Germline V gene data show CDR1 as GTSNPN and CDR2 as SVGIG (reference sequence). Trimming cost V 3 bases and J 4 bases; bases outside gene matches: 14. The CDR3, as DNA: TGTGCCTGGAGCGGAGGCGCGACTAGCGTTCTTTACGAGCAGTACTTC. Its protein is CAWSGGATSVLYEQYF.

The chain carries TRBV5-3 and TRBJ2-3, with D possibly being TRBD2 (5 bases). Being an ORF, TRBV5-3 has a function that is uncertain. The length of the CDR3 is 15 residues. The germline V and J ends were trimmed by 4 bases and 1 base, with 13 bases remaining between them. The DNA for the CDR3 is TGTGCCAGAAGCGCGAGACCCGGGGGCACAGATACGCAGTATTTT. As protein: CARSARPGGTDTQYF.

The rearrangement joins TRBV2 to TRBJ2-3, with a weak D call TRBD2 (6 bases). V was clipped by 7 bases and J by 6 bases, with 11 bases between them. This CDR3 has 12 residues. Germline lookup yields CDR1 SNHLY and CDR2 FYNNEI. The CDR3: CASIERGDTQYF. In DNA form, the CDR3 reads TGTGCCAGCATCGAACGGGGGGATACGCAGTATTTT.

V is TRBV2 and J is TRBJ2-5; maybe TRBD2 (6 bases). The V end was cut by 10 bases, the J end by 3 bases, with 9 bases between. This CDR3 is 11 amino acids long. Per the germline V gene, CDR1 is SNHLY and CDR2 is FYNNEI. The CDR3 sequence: CATRLEETQYF. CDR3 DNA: TGTGCCACCAGACTAGAAGAGACCCAGTACTTC.

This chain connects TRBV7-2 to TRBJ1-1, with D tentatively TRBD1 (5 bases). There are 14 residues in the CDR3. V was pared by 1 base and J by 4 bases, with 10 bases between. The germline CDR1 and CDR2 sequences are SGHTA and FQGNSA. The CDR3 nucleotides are TGTGCCAGCAGCTTAGTGGGGGGGGGCACTGAAGCTTTCTTT. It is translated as CASSLVGGGTEAFF.

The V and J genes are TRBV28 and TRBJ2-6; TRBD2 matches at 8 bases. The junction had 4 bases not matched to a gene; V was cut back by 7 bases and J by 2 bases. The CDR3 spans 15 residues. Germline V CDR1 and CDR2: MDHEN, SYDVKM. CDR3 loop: CASTSGGAGANVLTF. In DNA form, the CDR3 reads TGTGCCAGCACCTCGGGAGGGGCTGGGGCCAACGTCCTGACTTTC.

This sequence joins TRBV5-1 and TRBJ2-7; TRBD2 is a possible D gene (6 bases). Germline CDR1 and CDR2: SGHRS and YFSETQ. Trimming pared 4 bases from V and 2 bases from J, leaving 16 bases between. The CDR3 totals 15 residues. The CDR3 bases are TGCGCCAGCAGCCTCGGGGGTGCTATTGCCTACGAGCAGTACTTC. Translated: CASSLGGAIAYEQYF.

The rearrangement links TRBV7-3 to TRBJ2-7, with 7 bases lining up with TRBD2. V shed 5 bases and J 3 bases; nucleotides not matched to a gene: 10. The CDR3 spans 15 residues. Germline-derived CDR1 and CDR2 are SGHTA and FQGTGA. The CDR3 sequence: CASSPTGGRDYEQYF. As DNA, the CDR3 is TGTGCCAGCAGCCCAACAGGAGGGAGGGACTACGAGCAGTACTTC.

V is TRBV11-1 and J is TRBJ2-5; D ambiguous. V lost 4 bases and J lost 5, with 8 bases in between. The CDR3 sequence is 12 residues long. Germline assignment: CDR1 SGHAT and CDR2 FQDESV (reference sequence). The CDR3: CASSSVEETQYF. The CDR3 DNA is TGTGCCAGCAGCTCAGTGGAGGAGACCCAGTACTTC.

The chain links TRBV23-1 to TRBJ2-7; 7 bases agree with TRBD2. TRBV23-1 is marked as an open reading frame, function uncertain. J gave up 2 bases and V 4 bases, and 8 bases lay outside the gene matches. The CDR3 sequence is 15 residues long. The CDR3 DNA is TGCGCCAGCAGTCGGGGCCTAGCGGTCCCCTACGAGCAGTACTTC. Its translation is CASSRGLAVPYEQYF.

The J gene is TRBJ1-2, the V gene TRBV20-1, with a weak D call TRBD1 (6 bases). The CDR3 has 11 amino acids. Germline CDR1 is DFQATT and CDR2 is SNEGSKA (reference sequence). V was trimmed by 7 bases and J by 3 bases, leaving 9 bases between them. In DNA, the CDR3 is TGCAGTGTCCCAGGGGACTATGGCTACACCTTC. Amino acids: CSVPGDYGYTF.